This T cell receptor beta chain was found in a study of T cell responses to AZD1222 COVID-19 vaccine. The CDR3 is made up of 15 amino acids. CDR1 is MNHEY, CDR2 SVGAGI, per germline. Measured with immunoSEQ multiplex PCR; TCRdb has only the in-frame clones, and not every one. The sample has approximately 120,000 clones; under 95% are singletons. Comments on this clone: At one boundary the junction diverges from the germline segment, which might be a read error.

Sequences were derived from peripheral blood, sampled on day 0 of AZD1222 vaccination. This sequence joins TRBV6-5 and TRBJ1-1; tentatively, D is TRBD1 (5 bases). This TCR was sampled from an adult in good health. CDR3 nucleotides: TGTGCCGGCAGTTCGGGCAGGGCCCCTGGGACTGAAGCTTTCTTT. Its protein is CAGSSGRAPGTEAFF.